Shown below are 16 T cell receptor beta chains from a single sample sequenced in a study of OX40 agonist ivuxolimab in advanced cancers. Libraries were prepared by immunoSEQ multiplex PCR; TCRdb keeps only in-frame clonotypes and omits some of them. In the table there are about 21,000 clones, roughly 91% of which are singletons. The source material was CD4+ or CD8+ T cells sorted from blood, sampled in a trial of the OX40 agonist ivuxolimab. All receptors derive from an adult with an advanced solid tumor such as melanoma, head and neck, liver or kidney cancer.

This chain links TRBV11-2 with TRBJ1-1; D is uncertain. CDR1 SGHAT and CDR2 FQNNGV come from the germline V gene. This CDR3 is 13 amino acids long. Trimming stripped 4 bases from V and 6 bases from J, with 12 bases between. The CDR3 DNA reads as TGTGCCAGCAGCTCCGTTTTGGGAGCTGAAGCTTTCTTT. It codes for CASSSVLGAEAFF. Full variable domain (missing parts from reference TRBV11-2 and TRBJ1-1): EAGVAQSPRYKIIEKRQSVAFWCNPISGHATLYWYQQILGQGPKLLIQFQNNGVVDDSQLPKDRFSAERLKGVDSTLKIQPAKLEDSAVYLCASSSVLGAEAFFGQGTRLTVV.

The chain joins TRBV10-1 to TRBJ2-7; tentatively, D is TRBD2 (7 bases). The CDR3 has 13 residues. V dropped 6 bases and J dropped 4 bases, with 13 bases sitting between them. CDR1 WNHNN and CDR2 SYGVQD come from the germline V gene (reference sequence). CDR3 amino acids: CASSPGGPYEQYF. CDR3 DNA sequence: TGCGCCAGCAGCCCCGGGGGGCCGTACGAGCAGTACTTC.

DNA of the CDR3: TGTGCCAGCCACTCCCAGACCTACGAGCAGTACTTC. It encodes CASHSQTYEQYF. The chain has TRBV27 and TRBJ2-7; D not resolved. Germline assignment: CDR1 MNHEY and CDR2 SMNVEV (reference sequence). This CDR3 comprises 12 residues. V lost 8 bases, J lost 2 bases, and 10 bases lay in between.

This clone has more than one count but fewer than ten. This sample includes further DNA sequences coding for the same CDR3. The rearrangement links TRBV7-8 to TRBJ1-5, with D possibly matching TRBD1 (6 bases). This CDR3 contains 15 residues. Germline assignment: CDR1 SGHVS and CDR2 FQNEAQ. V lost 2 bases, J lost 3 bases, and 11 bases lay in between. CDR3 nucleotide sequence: TGTGCCAGCAGCTTACAACAGGGTCTCAATCAGCCCCAGCATTTT. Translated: CASSLQQGLNQPQHF.

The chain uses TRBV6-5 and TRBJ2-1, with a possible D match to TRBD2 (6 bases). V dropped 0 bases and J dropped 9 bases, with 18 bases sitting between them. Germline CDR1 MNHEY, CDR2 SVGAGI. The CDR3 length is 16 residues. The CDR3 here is CASSYSTGGIGFEQFF. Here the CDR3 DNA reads TGTGCCAGCAGTTACTCGACTGGAGGGATCGGCTTTGAGCAGTTCTTC.

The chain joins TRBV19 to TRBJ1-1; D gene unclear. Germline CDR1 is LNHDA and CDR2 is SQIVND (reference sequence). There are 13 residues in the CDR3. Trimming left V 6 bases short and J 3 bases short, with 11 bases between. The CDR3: CASRDLPYTEAFF. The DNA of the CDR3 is TGTGCCAGTAGAGATTTGCCGTACACTGAAGCTTTCTTT. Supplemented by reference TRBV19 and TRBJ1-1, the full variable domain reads DGGITQSPKYLFRKEGQNVTLSCEQNLNHDAMYWYRQDPGQGLRLIYYSQIVNDFQKGDIAEGYSVSREKKESFPLTVTSAQKNPTAFYLCASRDLPYTEAFFGQGTRLTVV.

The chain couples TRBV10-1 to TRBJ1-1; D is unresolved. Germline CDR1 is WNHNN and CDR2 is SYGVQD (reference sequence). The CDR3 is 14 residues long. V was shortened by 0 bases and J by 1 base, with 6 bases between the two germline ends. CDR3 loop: CASSESYGNTEAFF. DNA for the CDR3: TGCGCCAGCAGTGAGTCATATGGGAACACTGAAGCTTTCTTT.

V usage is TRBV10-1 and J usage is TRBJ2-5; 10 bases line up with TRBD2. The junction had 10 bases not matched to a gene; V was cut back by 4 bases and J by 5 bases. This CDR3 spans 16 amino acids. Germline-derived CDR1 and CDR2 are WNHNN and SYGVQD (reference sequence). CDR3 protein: CASSGQREGARETQYF. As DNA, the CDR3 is TGCGCCAGCAGTGGCCAGCGGGAGGGGGCTCGGGAGACCCAGTACTTC.

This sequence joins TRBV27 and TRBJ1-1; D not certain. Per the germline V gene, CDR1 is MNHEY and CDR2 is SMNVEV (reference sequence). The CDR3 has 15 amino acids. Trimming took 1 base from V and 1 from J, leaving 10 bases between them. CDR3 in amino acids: CASSLWSLGNTEAFF. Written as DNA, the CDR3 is TGTGCCAGCAGTTTATGGAGCTTGGGGAACACTGAAGCTTTCTTT.

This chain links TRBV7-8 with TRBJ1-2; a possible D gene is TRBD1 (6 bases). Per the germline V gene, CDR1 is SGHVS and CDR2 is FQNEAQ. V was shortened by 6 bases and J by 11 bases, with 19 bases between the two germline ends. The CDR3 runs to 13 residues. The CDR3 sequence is CASSSTGTLWYTF. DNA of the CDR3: TGTGCCAGCAGTAGTACAGGGACTTTGTGGTACACCTTC.

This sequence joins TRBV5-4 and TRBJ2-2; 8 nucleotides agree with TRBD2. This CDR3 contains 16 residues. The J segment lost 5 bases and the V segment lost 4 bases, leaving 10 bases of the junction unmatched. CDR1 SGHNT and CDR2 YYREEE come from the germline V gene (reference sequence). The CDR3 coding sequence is TGTGCCAGCAGCCTGAAGCGGGAGCGGTTAACCGGGGAGCTGTTTTTT. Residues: CASSLKRERLTGELFF.

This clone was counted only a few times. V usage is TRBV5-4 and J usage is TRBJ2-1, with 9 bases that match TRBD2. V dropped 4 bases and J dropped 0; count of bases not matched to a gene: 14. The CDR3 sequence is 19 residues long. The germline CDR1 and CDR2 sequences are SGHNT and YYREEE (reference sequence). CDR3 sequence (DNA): TGTGCCAGCAGCGGGTGGGCTAGCGGGACGGCGAGCTCCTACAATGAGCAGTTCTTC. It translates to CASSGWASGTASSYNEQFF.

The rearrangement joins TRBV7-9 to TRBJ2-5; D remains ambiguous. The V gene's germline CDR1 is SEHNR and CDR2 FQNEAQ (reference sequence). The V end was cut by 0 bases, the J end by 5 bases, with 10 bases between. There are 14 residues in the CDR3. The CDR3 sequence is CASSLAARQETQYF. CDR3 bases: TGTGCCAGCAGCTTAGCGGCCCGGCAGGAGACCCAGTACTTC.

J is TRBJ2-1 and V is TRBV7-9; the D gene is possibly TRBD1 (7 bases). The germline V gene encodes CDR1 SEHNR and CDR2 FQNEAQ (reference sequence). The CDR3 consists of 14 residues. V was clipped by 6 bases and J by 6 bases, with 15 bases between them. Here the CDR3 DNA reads TGTGCCAGCAGAAATGGACAGGAGGGCAATGAGCAGTTCTTC. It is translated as CASRNGQEGNEQFF.

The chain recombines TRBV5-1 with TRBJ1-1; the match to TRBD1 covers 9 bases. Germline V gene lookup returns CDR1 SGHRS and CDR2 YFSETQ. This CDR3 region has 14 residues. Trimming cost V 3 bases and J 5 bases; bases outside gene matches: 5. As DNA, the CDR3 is TGCGCCAGCAGCTCGGGACAGGGCGGAACTGAAGCTTTCTTT. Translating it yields CASSSGQGGTEAFF.

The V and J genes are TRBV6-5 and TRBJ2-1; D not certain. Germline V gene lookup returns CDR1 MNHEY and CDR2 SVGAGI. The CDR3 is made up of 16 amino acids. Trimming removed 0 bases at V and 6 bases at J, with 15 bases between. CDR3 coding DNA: TGTGCCAGCAGTTACTCAGGATTGTTGGGCTCCAATGAGCAGTTCTTC. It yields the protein CASSYSGLLGSNEQFF.